Sequencing of this TCR beta chain was carried out in a study of T cells in women clearing cervical HPV infection. Study-level information: Women with histologically confirmed HPV16-related CIN3 or worse, 2 with invasive cancer, served as cases.

Study-wide results and caveats: A classifier using richness and V gene abundances reached an AUC of over 0.75. Cases carried less TRBV6-7 than controls: roughly 0.12% versus 0.17%.

Unmatched junction bases numbered 18, after V lost 3 bases and J lost 0 bases. The CDR3 spans 20 residues. CDR1 and CDR2 from the germline V gene are DFQATT and SNEGSKA (reference sequence). TCRdb's table, derived via immunoSEQ multiplex PCR, lists solely in-frame clones and lacks some. This sample's table has 25,000 to 35,000 clones. Dot-blot hybridization genotyped cervical HPV amplified with MY09/MY11 PCR. In regard to this clone: What it recognizes is unknown. The read falls 3 residues short of the CDR3 end, and the missing part is taken from the germline J gene.

The material sequenced was blood buffy coat. The origin of this receptor is a woman aged 18-69 years with a cervical HPV16 infection that either progressed to CIN3+ or cleared (not recorded which). The rearrangement uses TRBV20-1 and TRBJ1-2; 11 nucleotides match TRBD1. The CDR3 reads CSARGPRKDRGRQTNYGYTF. The sequenced CDR3 bases are TGCAGTGCTAGGGGTCCTCGAAAGGACAGGGGGCGACAAACTAACTATGGC.